This T cell receptor (beta chain) was recorded in a study of blood T cell repertoires in COVID-19. On the study more broadly: Samples came from the United States, Italy and Spain, spanning acute and convalescent COVID-19. In each case, the material was cDNA or gDNA derived from T cells, B-cell-depleted T cells, or PBMCs.

Methods used by the authors: Reference gene primer amplification yielded estimated nucleated cell counts. Profiled with immunoSEQ multiplex PCR; TCRdb holds only in-frame clones, not every one. Clone size and the V and J calls come from that table; the DNA yielded D and trimming. The sample holds around 94,000 clones; 86% are singletons and the top ten take more than 1.5%. Germline V gene data show CDR1 as MDHEN and CDR2 as SYDVKM. Trimming removed 7 bases from V and 7 bases from J; junction bases left unmatched: 19. This CDR3 is 17 amino acids long. This TCR was sampled from an elderly man with acute or convalescent COVID-19. This chain connects TRBV28 to TRBJ2-1; 7 nucleotides match TRBD2. The source material was peripheral blood. CDR3 amino acids: CASISLQKGRGGNEQFF. The CDR3 DNA reads as TGTGCCAGCATCTCACTACAGAAGGGGAGGGGAGGGAATGAGCAGTTCTTC.